This entry features one T cell receptor (beta chain) sequence. The source of the sample is a study of cytomegalovirus exposure and HLA in healthy donors. In the PCR, 60 Vbeta and 13 Jbeta primers were used. Sequencing was performed with immunoSEQ multiplex PCR; in TCRdb, only in-frame clones are kept and a portion is missing. This sample has some 130,000 clones; 80% occur once, and the top ten carry 2% to 3%. Donors in the study were healthy people who gave bone marrow. The CDR3 extends over 16 amino acids. V dropped 6 bases and J dropped 6; count of bases not matched to a gene: 14. Germline V lookup: CDR1 MDHEN, CDR2 SYDVKM.

The source is a man younger than 40 in good health and CMV-seronegative. Sequencing was carried out using PBMCs. The gene calls are TRBV28 and TRBJ2-1; 7 nucleotides line up with TRBD1. The CDR3 reads CASSTTDRVNFNEQFF. CDR3 coding DNA: TGTGCCAGCAGCACTACAGACAGGGTCAATTTCAATGAGCAGTTCTTC.